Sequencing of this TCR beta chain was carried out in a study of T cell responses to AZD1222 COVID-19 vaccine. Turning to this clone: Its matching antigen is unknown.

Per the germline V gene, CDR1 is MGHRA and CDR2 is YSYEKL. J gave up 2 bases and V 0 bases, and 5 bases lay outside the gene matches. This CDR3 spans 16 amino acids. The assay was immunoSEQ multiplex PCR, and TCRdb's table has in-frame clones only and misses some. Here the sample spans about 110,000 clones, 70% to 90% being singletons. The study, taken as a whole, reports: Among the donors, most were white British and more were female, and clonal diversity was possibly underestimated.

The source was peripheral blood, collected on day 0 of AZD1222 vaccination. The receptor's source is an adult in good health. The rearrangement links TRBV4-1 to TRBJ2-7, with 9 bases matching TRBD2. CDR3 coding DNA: TGCGCCAGCAGCCAAGATAGGGGACTAGCCACCTACGAGCAGTACTTC. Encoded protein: CASSQDRGLATYEQYF.